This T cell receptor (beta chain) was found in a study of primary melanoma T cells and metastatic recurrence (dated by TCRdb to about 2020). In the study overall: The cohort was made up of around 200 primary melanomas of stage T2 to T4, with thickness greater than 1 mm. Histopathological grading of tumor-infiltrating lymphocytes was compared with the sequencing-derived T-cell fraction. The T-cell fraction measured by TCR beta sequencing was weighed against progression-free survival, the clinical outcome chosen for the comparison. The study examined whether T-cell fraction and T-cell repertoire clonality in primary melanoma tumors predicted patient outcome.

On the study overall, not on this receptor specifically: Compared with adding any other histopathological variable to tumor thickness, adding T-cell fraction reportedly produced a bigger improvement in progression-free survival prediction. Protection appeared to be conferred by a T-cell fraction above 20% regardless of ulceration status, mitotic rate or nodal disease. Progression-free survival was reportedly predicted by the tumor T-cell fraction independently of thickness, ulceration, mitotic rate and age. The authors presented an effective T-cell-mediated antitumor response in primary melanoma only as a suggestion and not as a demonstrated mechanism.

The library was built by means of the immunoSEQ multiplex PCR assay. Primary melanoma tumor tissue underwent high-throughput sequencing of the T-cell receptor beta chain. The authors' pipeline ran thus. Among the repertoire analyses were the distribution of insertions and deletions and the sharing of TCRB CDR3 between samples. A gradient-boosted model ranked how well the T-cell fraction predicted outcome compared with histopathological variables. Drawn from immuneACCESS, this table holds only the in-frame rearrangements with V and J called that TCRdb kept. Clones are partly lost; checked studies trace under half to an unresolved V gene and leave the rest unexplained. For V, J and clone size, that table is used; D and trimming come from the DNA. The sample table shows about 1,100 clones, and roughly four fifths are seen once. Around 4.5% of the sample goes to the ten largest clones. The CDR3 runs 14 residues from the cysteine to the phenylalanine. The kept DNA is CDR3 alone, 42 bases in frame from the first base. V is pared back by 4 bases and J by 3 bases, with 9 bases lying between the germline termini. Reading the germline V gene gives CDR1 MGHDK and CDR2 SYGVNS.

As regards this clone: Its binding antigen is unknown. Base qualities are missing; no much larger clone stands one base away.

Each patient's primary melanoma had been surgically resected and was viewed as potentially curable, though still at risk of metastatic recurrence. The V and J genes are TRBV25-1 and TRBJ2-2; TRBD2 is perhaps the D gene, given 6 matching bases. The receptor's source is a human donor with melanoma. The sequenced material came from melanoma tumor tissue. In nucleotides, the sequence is TGTGCCAGCAGTGTACCGGGAGACACCGGGGAGCTGTTTTTT. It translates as CASSVPGDTGELFF.